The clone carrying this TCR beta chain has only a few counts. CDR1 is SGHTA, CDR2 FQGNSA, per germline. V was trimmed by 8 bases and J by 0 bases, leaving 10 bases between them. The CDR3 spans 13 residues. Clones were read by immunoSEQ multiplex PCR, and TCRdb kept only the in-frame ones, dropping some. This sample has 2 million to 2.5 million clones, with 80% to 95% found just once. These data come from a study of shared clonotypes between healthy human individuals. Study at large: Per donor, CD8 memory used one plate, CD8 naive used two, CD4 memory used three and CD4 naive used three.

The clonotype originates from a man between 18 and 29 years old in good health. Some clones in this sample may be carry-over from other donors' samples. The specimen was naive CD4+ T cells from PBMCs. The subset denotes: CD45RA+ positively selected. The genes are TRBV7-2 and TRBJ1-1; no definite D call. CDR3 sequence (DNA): TGTGCCAGCTCCACAAAAATGAACACTGAAGCTTTCTTT. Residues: CASSTKMNTEAFF.